Below are 10 T cell receptor beta chains sequenced from a single sample in a study of control samples from healthy donors and cancer patients. Some clones are missing from TCRdb's copy, which holds only in-frame ones; the method was immunoSEQ multiplex PCR. The sample holds about 170,000 clones, around 94% seen once. Material for sequencing was blood. The receptors come from a young woman in good health.

This clone was detected only a few times. The chain has TRBV27 and TRBJ2-7, with TRBD2 matching 7 bases. The length of the CDR3 is 15 residues. Trimming cost V 6 bases and J 12 bases; bases outside gene matches: 20. Germline lookup yields CDR1 MNHEY and CDR2 SMNVEV (reference sequence). DNA of the CDR3: TGTGCCAGCAGAAGGACTAGTCTGATCGAGGGCCCCTCGTACTTC. Its protein is CASRRTSLIEGPSYF.

The chain carries TRBV19 and TRBJ2-3, with 9 bases aligning to TRBD1. Germline values: CDR1 LNHDA, CDR2 SQIVND (reference sequence). Unmatched junction bases numbered 7, after V lost 9 bases and J lost 6 bases. There are 13 residues in the CDR3. CDR3 residues: CASRGQGWDTQYF. The CDR3 DNA is TGTGCCAGCCGGGGACAGGGATGGGATACGCAGTATTTT.

V is TRBV12-3 or TRBV12-4 and J is TRBJ1-2; the D gene is possibly TRBD1 (5 bases). The germline V and J ends were trimmed by 5 bases and 5 bases, with 12 bases remaining between them. This CDR3 is 13 amino acids long. The DNA for the CDR3 is TGTGCCAGCAGTGGGGACGGGAAGTATGGCTACACCTTC. Its translation: CASSGDGKYGYTF.

The chain links TRBV6-6 to TRBJ1-2, with D maybe TRBD1 (6 bases). There are 13 residues in the CDR3. Germline loops: CDR1 MNHNY, CDR2 SVGAGI (reference sequence). V lost 6 bases and J lost 4, with 12 bases in between. The CDR3 is CASSSDRSYGYTF. In DNA, the CDR3 is TGTGCCAGCAGCTCCGACAGGAGCTATGGCTACACCTTC.

This clone was seen just once. The chain links TRBV25-1 to TRBJ1-6; 8 bases line up with TRBD1. The V gene end was trimmed by 4 bases and the J gene end by 7 bases; junction bases not matched to a gene: 6. The V gene's germline CDR1 is MGHDK and CDR2 SYGVNS. The CDR3 extends over 15 amino acids. The CDR3 DNA reads as TGTGCCAGCAGTGTTGCGACAGGGGAAAATTCACCCCTCCACTTT. Translation: CASSVATGENSPLHF.

Only one count was recorded for this clone. The rearrangement uses TRBV28 and TRBJ1-5; D is unclear. This CDR3 contains 15 residues. Germline V lookup: CDR1 MDHEN, CDR2 SYDVKM. V lost 7 bases, J lost 0 bases, and 13 bases lay in between. CDR3 sequence: CASKAYSYSNQPQHF. The DNA for the CDR3 is TGTGCCAGCAAAGCGTACAGCTATAGCAATCAGCCCCAGCATTTT. Based on the CDR3 plus reference TRBV28 and TRBJ1-5, the full variable domain is DVKVTQSSRYLVKRTGEKVFLECVQDMDHENMFWYRQDPGLGLRLIYFSYDVKMKEKGDIPEGYSVSREKKERFSLILESASTNQTSMYLCASKAYSYSNQPQHFGDGTRLSIL.

In regard to this clone: The sample holds other DNA sequences that translate to the same CDR3. V and J are TRBV12-3 or TRBV12-4 and TRBJ2-7, with no clear D. The CDR3 is 12 residues long. V shed 4 bases and J shed 4 bases, with 8 bases lying between them. The CDR3 sequence is CASSSDSYEQYF. CDR3 sequence (DNA): TGTGCCAGCAGTTCAGATTCTTACGAGCAGTACTTC.

This chain joins TRBV7-2 and TRBJ1-6, with 8 bases matching TRBD1. Germline assignment: CDR1 SGHTA and CDR2 FQGNSA. The V and J ends lost 3 bases and 7 bases, in that order; junction bases with no gene match: 2. The CDR3 has 14 amino acids. The CDR3: CASSFDRGNSPLHF. CDR3 nucleotide sequence: TGTGCCAGCAGCTTTGACAGGGGCAATTCACCCCTCCACTTT.

The chain has TRBV7-9 and TRBJ1-5; 10 bases match TRBD1. There are 15 residues in the CDR3. Trimming at V came to 3 bases and at J to 5 bases, leaving 4 bases not matched to a gene. Looked up from germline, CDR1 is SEHNR and CDR2 is FQNEAQ (reference sequence). Here the CDR3 DNA reads TGTGCCAGCAGCTTTGGGACAGGGGTTTATCAGCCCCAGCATTTT. Residues: CASSFGTGVYQPQHF.

The V gene is TRBV7-9, the J gene TRBJ2-2; the D is unclear. There are 15 residues in the CDR3. CDR1 and CDR2 (germline): SEHNR, FQNEAQ (reference sequence). Trimming pared 5 bases from V and 6 bases from J, leaving 16 bases between. The CDR3 DNA is TGTGCCAGCAGCCCTACCTATCCTACGGCCGGGGAGCTGTTTTTT. Translating gives CASSPTYPTAGELFF.